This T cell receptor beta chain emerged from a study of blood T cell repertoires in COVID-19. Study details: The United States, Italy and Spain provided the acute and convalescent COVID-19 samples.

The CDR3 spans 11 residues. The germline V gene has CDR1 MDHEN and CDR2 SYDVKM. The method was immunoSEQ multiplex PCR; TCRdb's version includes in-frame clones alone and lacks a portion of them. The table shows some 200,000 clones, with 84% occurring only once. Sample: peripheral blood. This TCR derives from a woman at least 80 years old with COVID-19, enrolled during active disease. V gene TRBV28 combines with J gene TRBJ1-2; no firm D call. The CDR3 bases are TGTGCATCCTGGGAGGACTATGGCTACACCTTC. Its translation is CASWEDYGYTF.